The clone carrying this T cell receptor (beta chain) appeared a few times. V lost 3 bases to trimming and J lost 1 base; unmatched junction nucleotides: 9. CDR3 length equals 16 residues. Germline V CDR1 and CDR2: SGHTS, YDEGEE. These data come from a study of T cells in Graves' hyperthyroidism and ophthalmopathy. Amplified regions were TCR beta CDR3 sequences from RNA transcripts. First-round RT-PCR with HTBI primers amplified the TCR CDR3 region. Using its own MiXCR run on the multiplex PCR reads, TCRdb lists one record per CDR3 protein. The sample has roughly 710,000 distinct CDR3 sequences, roughly a third seen once.

This TCR derives from a woman aged 40 to 50 with Graves' hyperthyroidism. V gene TRBV5-8 combines with J gene TRBJ1-1; 7 nucleotides align to TRBD1. Sequencing was carried out using blood. CDR3 coding DNA: TGTGCCAGCAGCTGGGGACAGACACTAGGGAACACTGAAGCTTTCTTT. Its protein is CASSWGQTLGNTEAFF.